Presented here are 8 T cell receptor beta chains from one specimen sequenced in a study of CD8+CD57+ T cells in acquired aplastic anemia. It was genomic DNA that served as the template for profiling TCR beta VDJ and CDR3. TCRdb re-called the reads through MiXCR, storing one row per CDR3 protein. The sample lists about 170,000 distinct CDR3 sequences, 50% to 75% occurring once. Sequencing used sorted CD4+, CD8+, or CD8+CD57+ T cells (not recorded which) from PBMCs. The origin of the receptors is a human donor in good health.

V is TRBV19 and J is TRBJ1-1; D not resolved. The CDR3 is made up of 13 amino acids. The germline gives CDR1 LNHDA, CDR2 SQIVND (reference sequence). V lost 3 bases, J lost 2 bases, and 7 bases lay in between. The CDR3 coding sequence is TGTGCCAGTAGTATTACCTTTAACACTGAAGCTTTCTTT. Translation: CASSITFNTEAFF.

V is TRBV7-9 and J is TRBJ2-3, with a weak D call TRBD1 (6 bases). In germline, CDR1 is SEHNR, CDR2 FQNEAQ (reference sequence). V lost 5 bases and J lost 6, with 15 bases in between. This CDR3 region has 14 residues. The CDR3 region is CASSQPERGDTQYF. CDR3 nucleotides: TGTGCCAGCAGCCAACCGGAGAGGGGGGATACGCAGTATTTT.

The gene calls are TRBV19 and TRBJ1-2, with 9 bases fitting TRBD1. CDR3 length: 13 residues. In germline, CDR1 is LNHDA, CDR2 SQIVND (reference sequence). V shed 3 bases and J 5 bases; nucleotides not matched to a gene: 1. The CDR3 DNA reads as TGTGCCAGTAGTATCGGACAGGGGTATGGCTACACCTTC. As protein: CASSIGQGYGYTF.

This chain connects TRBV24-1 to TRBJ2-1, with 7 bases identical to TRBD1. This CDR3 has 16 residues. Germline V lookup: CDR1 KGHDR, CDR2 SFDVKD. V lost 4 bases to trimming and J lost 3 bases; unmatched junction nucleotides: 8. The CDR3 sequence is CATSDSGTEHYNEQFF. CDR3 nucleotides: TGTGCCACCAGTGACTCTGGGACAGAACACTACAATGAGCAGTTCTTC.

The J gene is TRBJ2-7, the V gene TRBV20-1; TRBD1 is a possible D gene (6 bases). The CDR3 contains 13 residues. From germline, CDR1 is DFQATT and CDR2 SNEGSKA (reference sequence). The V end was cut by 0 bases, the J end by 3 bases, with 9 bases between. The CDR3 sequence: CSAREGALYEQYF. The CDR3 DNA follows: TGCAGTGCTAGAGAGGGGGCTCTCTACGAGCAGTACTTC.

This chain connects TRBV24-1 to TRBJ2-1; 7 bases agree with TRBD2. The CDR3 length is 14 residues. V was clipped by 3 bases and J by 7 bases; unmatched bases: 5. CDR1 and CDR2 (germline): KGHDR, SFDVKD. The CDR3 is CATSDGGVSNEQFF. The CDR3 DNA follows: TGTGCCACCAGTGATGGGGGGGTTTCAAATGAGCAGTTCTTC.

As DNA, the CDR3 is TGCAGTGCTGAGGCTAGCGGGAGCACAGATACGCAGTATTTT. This sequence encodes CSAEASGSTDTQYF. The chain couples TRBV20-1 to TRBJ2-3; 8 bases agree with TRBD2. J gave up 0 bases and V 5 bases, and 4 bases lay outside the gene matches. Germline loops: CDR1 DFQATT, CDR2 SNEGSKA (reference sequence). CDR3 length: 14 amino acids.

The sample holds many counts of this clonotype. The rearrangement joins TRBV10-3 to TRBJ2-3; D not resolved. Germline V gives CDR1 ENHRY, CDR2 SYGVKD. CDR3 length equals 14 residues. V lost 0 bases to trimming and J lost 1 base, with 5 bases between them. CDR3 sequence reads: CAISESLGTDTQYF. DNA for the CDR3: TGTGCCATCAGTGAGTCGCTAGGCACAGATACGCAGTATTTT.